This T cell receptor (beta chain) came from a study of shared clonotypes between healthy human individuals. Measured with immunoSEQ multiplex PCR; TCRdb has only the in-frame clones, and not every one. The table includes 2 million to 3 million clones, approximately 94% detected once. V trimming: 5 bases; J trimming: 4 bases; junction bases outside the gene matches: 7. Germline assignment: CDR1 MDHEN and CDR2 SYDVKM. The CDR3 consists of 16 residues. The sample was naive CD4+ T cells from PBMCs. Subset meaning: CD45RA+ positively selected. The chain has TRBV28 and TRBJ2-3, with 12 bases fitting TRBD2. This sequence originates from a man younger than 35 in good health. Some clones in this sample may be carry-over from other donors' samples. The CDR3 DNA reads as TGTGCCAGCAGTGCCCCGGGACTAGCGGGCCCAGATACGCAGTATTTT. Protein sequence: CASSAPGLAGPDTQYF.